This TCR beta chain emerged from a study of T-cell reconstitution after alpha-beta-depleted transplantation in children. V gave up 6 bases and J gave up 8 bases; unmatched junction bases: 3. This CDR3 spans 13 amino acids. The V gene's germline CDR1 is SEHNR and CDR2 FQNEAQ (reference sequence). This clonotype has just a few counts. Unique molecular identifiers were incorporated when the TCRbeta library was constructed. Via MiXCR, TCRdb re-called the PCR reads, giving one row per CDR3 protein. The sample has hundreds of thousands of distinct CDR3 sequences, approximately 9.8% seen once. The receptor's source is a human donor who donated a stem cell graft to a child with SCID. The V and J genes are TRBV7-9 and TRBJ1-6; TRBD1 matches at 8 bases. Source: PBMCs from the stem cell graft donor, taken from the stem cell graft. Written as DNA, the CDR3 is TGTGCCAGCAGGACAGGGGTGGATTCACCCCTCCACTTT. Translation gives CASRTGVDSPLHF.